This T cell receptor (beta chain) appears in the sequencing data of a study of neurological immune-mediated disorders. This clonotype came up many times. Its target is unknown. Study observations and caveats: HTLV-1-associated myelopathy had the most TCR clonal expansion, while multiple sclerosis had the least, a level that fell below healthy controls.

Trimming took off 0 bases at V and 0 bases at J, with 16 bases between the two ends. The CDR3 consists of 18 residues. Germline assignment: CDR1 MGHRA and CDR2 YSYEKL. TCRdb called the 5' RACE reads again in MiXCR, with one record for every CDR3 protein. The table records some 20,000 distinct CDR3 sequences, approximately 7.8% of them present only once. The sorted-subset TCR libraries were prepared using about a million CD4+ or CD8+ T cells as the starting material. The chain employs TRBV4-1 and TRBJ2-3, with D possibly being TRBD2 (7 bases). Source material: CD8+ T cells from blood. The receptor's source is a woman in her 30s with HTLV-1-associated myelopathy (HAM/TSP). CDR3 residues: CASSQDPTGGPSTDTQYF. The CDR3 DNA is TGCGCCAGCAGCCAAGATCCTACCGGGGGGCCGAGCACAGATACGCAGTATTTT.